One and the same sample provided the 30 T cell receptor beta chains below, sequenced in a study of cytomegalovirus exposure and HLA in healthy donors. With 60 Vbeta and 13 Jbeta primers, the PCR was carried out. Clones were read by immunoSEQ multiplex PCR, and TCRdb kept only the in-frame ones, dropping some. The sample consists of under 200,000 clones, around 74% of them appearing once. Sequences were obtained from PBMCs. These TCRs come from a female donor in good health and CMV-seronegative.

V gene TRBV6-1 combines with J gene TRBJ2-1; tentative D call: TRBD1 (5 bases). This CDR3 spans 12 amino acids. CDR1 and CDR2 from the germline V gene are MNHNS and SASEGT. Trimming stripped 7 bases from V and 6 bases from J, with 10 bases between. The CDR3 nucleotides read TGTGCCAGCACATTTGACAGCAATGAGCAGTTCTTC. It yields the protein CASTFDSNEQFF.

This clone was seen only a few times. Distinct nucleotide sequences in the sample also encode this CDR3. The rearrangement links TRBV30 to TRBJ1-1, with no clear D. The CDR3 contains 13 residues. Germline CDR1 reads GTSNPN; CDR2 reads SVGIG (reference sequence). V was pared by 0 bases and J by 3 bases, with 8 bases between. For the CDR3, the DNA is TGTGCCTGGAGTGTACAGAGGGACACTGAAGCTTTCTTT. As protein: CAWSVQRDTEAFF.

The CDR3 bases are TGTGCCATCAGCCGACACTCTACCCCCACTGAAGCTTTCTTT. Protein sequence: CAISRHSTPTEAFF. V usage is TRBV10-3 and J usage is TRBJ1-1, with D hard to call. Germline V gene sequence: CDR1 ENHRY, CDR2 SYGVKD. CDR3 length equals 14 residues. The V and J ends lost 6 bases and 4 bases respectively, with 15 bases between them.

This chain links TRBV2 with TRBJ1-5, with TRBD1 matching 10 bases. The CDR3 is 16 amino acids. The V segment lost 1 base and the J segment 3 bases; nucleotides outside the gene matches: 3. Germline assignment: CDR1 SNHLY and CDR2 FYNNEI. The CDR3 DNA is TGTGCCAGCAGTGAAGGGACAGGGGGGTACAATCAGCCCCAGCATTTT. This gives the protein CASSEGTGGYNQPQHF.

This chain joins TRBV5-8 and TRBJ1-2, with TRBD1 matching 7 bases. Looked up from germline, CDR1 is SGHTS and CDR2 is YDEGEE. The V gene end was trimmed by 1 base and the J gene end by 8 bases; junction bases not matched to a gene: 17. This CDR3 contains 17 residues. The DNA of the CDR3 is TGTGCCAGCAGCTTGAGCTACTACAGGGGCGATGAGCGGGGCTACACCTTC. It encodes CASSLSYYRGDERGYTF.

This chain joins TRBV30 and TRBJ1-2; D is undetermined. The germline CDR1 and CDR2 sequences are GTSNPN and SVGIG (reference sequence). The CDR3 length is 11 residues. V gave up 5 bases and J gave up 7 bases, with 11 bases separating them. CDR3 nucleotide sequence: TGTGCCTGGCAGAGAGGAGGTGGCTACACCTTC. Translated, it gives CAWQRGGGYTF.

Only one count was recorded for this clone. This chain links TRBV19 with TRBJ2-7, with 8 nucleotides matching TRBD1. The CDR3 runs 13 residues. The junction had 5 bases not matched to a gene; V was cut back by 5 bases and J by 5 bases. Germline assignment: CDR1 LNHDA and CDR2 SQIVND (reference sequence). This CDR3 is CASSRTGIHEQYF. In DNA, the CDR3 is TGTGCCAGTAGTCGGACAGGGATCCACGAGCAGTACTTC.

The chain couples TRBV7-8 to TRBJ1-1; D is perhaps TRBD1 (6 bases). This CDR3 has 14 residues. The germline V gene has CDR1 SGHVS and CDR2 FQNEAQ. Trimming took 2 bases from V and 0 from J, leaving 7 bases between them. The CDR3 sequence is CASSLTGMNTEAFF. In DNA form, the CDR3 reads TGTGCCAGCAGCTTAACAGGGATGAACACTGAAGCTTTCTTT.

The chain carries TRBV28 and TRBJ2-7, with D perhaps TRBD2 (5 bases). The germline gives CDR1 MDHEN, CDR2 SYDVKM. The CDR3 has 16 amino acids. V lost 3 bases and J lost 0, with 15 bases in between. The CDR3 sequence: CASSFGKPFSSYEQYF. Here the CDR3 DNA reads TGTGCCAGCAGTTTCGGGAAACCCTTCAGCTCCTACGAGCAGTACTTC.

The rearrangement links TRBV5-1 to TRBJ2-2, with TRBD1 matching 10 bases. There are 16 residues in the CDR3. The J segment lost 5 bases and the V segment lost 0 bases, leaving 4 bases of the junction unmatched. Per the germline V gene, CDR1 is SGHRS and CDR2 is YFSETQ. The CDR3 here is CASSLGQGARTGELFF. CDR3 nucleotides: TGCGCCAGCAGCTTGGGACAGGGGGCACGGACCGGGGAGCTGTTTTTT.

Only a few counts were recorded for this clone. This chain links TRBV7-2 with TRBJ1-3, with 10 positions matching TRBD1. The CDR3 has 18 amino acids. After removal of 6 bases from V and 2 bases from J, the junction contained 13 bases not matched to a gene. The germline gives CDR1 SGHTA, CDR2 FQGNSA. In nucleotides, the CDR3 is TGTGCCAGCAGATCTTCCGGGACAGGGGATAGACCTGGAAACACCATATATTTT. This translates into CASRSSGTGDRPGNTIYF.

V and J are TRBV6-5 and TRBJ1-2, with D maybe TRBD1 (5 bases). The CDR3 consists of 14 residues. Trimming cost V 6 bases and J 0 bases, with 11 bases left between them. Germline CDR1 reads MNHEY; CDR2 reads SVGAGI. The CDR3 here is CASRTELANYGYTF. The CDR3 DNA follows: TGTGCCAGCAGGACAGAACTGGCTAACTATGGCTACACCTTC.

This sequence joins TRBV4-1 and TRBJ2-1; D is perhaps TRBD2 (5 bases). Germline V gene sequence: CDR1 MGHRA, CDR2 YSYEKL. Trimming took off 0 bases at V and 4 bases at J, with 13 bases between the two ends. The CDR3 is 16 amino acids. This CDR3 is CASSQDILGVYNEQFF. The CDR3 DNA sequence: TGCGCCAGCAGCCAAGATATTCTGGGAGTGTACAATGAGCAGTTCTTC.

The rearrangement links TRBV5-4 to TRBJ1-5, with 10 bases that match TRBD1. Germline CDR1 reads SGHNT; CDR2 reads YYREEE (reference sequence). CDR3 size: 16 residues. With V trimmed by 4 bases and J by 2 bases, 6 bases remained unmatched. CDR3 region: CASSETGGGGNQPQHF. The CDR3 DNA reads TGTGCCAGCAGCGAGACAGGGGGCGGCGGCAATCAGCCCCAGCATTTT.

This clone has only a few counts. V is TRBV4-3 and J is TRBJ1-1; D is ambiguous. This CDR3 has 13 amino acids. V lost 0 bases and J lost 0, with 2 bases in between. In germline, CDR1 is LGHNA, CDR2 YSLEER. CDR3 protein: CASSQDMNTEAFF. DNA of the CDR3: TGCGCCAGCAGCCAAGATATGAACACTGAAGCTTTCTTT.

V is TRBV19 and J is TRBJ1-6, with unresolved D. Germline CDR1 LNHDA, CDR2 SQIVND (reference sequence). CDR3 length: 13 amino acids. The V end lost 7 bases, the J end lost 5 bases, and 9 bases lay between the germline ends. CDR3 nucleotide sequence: TGTGCCAGTATAGAAGGAGATAATTCACCCCTCCACTTT. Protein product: CASIEGDNSPLHF.

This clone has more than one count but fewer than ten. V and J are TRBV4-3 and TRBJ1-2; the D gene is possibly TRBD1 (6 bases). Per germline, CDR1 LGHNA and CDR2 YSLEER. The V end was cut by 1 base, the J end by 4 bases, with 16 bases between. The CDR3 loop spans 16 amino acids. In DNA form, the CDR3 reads TGCGCCAGCAGCCAAGCCACGGACAGAAGAGGCTATGGCTACACCTTC. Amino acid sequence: CASSQATDRRGYGYTF.

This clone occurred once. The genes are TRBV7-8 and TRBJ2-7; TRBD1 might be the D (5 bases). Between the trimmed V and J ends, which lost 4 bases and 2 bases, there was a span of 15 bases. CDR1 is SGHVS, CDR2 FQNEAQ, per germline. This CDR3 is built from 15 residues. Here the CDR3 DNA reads TGTGCCAGCAGCTCGCCGGAGACAGAGGCCTACGAGCAGTACTTC. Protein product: CASSSPETEAYEQYF.

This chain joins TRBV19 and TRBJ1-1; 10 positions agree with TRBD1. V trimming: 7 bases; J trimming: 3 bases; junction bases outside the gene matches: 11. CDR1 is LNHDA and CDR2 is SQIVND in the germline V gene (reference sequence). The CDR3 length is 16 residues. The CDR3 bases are TGTGCCAGTAAAGTACGACAGGGGGCAAAGGACACTGAAGCTTTCTTT. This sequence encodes CASKVRQGAKDTEAFF.

CDR3 residues: CASRTGGNNSPLHF. Here the CDR3 DNA reads TGTGCCAGCAGGACAGGGGGCAATAATTCACCCCTCCACTTT. The chain links TRBV28 to TRBJ1-6; 10 bases align to TRBD1. CDR1 MDHEN and CDR2 SYDVKM come from the germline V gene. Trimming took 6 bases from V and 5 from J; bases not matched to a gene: 1. The CDR3 totals 14 residues.

DNA for the CDR3: TGTGCCCTTACCGGAGAAGGTTGGGAGACCCAGTACTTC. Its protein product is CALTGEGWETQYF. The rearrangement uses TRBV2 and TRBJ2-5, with D hard to call. This CDR3 has 13 amino acids. The V end was cut by 11 bases, the J end by 5 bases, with 18 bases between. Per the germline V gene, CDR1 is SNHLY and CDR2 is FYNNEI.

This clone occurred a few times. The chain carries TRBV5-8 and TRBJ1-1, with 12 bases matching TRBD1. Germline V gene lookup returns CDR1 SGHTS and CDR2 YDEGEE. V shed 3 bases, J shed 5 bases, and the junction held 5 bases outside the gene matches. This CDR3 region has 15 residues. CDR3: CASSWGTGGNTEAFF. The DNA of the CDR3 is TGTGCCAGCAGCTGGGGGACAGGGGGCAATACTGAAGCTTTCTTT.

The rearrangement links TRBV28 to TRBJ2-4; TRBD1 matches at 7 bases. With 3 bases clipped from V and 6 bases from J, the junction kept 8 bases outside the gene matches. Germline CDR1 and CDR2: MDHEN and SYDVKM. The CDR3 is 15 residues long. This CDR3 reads CASSFLRGGVNIQYF. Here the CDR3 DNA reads TGTGCCAGCAGTTTTCTCCGAGGGGGCGTAAACATTCAGTACTTC.

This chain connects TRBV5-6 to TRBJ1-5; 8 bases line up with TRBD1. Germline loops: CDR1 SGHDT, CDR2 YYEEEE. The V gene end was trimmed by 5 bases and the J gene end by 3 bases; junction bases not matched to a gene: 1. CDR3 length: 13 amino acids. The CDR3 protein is CASRTGDNQPQHF. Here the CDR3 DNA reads TGTGCCAGCAGGACAGGGGACAATCAGCCCCAGCATTTT.

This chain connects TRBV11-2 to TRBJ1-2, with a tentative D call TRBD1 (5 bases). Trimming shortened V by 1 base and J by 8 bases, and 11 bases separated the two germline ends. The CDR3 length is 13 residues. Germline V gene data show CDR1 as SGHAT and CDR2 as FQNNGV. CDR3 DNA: TGTGCCAGCAGCTTAGTGGTAGGGGAAGGCTACACCTTC. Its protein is CASSLVVGEGYTF. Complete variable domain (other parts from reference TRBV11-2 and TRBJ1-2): EAGVAQSPRYKIIEKRQSVAFWCNPISGHATLYWYQQILGQGPKLLIQFQNNGVVDDSQLPKDRFSAERLKGVDSTLKIQPAKLEDSAVYLCASSLVVGEGYTFGSGTRLTVV.

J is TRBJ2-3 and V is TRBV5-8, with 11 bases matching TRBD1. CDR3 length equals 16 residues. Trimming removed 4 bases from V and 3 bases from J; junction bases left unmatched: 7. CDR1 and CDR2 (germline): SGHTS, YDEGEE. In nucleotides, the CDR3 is TGTGCCAGCAGCGCACGGACAGGGGGCGCGACAGATACGCAGTATTTT. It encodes CASSARTGGATDTQYF.

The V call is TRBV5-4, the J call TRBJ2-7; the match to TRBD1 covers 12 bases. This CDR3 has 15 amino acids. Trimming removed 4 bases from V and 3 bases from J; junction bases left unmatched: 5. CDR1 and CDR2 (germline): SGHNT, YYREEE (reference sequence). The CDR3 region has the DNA TGTGCCAGCAGCGGCCGGGACAGGGGGCTCTACGAGCAGTACTTC. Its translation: CASSGRDRGLYEQYF.

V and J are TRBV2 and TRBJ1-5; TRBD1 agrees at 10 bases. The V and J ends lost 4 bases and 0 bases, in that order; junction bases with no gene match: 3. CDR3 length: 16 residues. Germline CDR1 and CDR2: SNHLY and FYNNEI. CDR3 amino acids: CASSGQGAISNQPQHF. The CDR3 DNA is TGTGCCAGCAGTGGACAGGGGGCGATTAGCAATCAGCCCCAGCATTTT.

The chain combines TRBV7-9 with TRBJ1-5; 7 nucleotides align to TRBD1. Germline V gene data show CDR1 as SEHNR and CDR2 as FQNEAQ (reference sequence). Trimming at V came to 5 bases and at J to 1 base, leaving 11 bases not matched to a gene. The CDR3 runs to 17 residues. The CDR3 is CASSRDSHRGSNQPQHF. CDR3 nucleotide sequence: TGTGCCAGCAGCCGGGACAGCCACAGAGGGAGCAATCAGCCCCAGCATTTT.

The CDR3 DNA is TGTGCCAGCAGTTCGGGACAGGTTTTAGGCGGGGAGCTGTTTTTT. Its protein is CASSSGQVLGGELFF. This chain uses TRBV28 with TRBJ2-2; 8 bases line up with TRBD1. The V gene end was trimmed by 4 bases and the J gene end by 7 bases; junction bases not matched to a gene: 8. The CDR3 contains 15 residues. The germline V gene encodes CDR1 MDHEN and CDR2 SYDVKM.